These T cell receptor beta chains were read from a single sample in a study of T cell changes during pregnancy in multiple sclerosis. Generated by immunoSEQ multiplex PCR, the TCRdb table keeps only in-frame clones and is missing some. The sample holds 66,000 or so clones; approximately 90% are singletons and the top ten take 0.89%. The source material was peripheral blood, sampled in the first trimester of pregnancy. These receptors were collected from a female donor in good health, enrolled as a control in a pregnancy study. Both conserved end residues are part of each CDR3. The D gene is left open where the match is weak. For some rows the clone size is stated as once, few or many, or as a class when expanded; others skip it.

>TRBV23-1|TRBJ1-5|-|-
CASSQPEYSNQPQHF
TGCGCCAGCAGTCAACCGGAGTATAGCAATCAGCCCCAGCATTTT
>TRBV6-5|TRBJ1-1|-|-
CASSYGETNTEAFF
TGTGCCAGCAGTTACGGGGAGACGAACACTGAAGCTTTCTTT
>TRBV27|TRBJ2-5|-|-
CASSLGETQYF
TGTGCCAGCAGTTTAGGCGAGACCCAGTACTTC
>TRBV7-9|TRBJ1-3|-|-
CASSLPSGGLSGNTIYF
TGTGCCAGCAGCTTACCGTCCGGCGGATTATCTGGAAACACCATATATTTT
>TRBV2|TRBJ1-2|-|TRBD1
CASSGGQGVF
TGTGCCAGCAGTGGGGGACAGGGAGTGTTC
>TRBV18|TRBJ1-3|-|-
CASSPPYVGASSGNTIYF
TGTGCCAGCTCACCCCCCTATGTCGGCGCTAGCTCTGGAAACACCATATATTTT
>TRBV2|TRBJ1-3|-|-
CASRRTGGASGNTIYF
TGTGCCAGCAGACGCACCGGGGGGGCATCTGGAAACACCATATATTTT
>TRBV7-2|TRBJ2-7|-|-
CASSRSRVGEQYF
TGTGCCAGCTCGAGAAGCAGGGTCGGCGAGCAGTACTTC
>TRBV5-4|TRBJ1-6|-|TRBD1
CASSTGTGAESGWTPLHF
TGTGCCAGCAGCACCGGGACAGGGGCAGAAAGCGGTTGGACACCCCTCCACTTT
>TRBV7-8|TRBJ1-1|-|TRBD1
CASSDNGTGLKNTEAFF
TGTGCCAGCAGCGATAACGGGACAGGACTAAAGAACACTGAAGCTTTCTTT
>TRBV7-2|TRBJ2-7|-|-
CASSFNNYEQYF
TGTGCCAGCAGCTTCAACAACTACGAGCAGTACTTC
>TRBV10-3|TRBJ1-1|-|TRBD1
CAISEQGDTEAFF
TGTGCCATCAGTGAACAGGGGGACACTGAAGCTTTCTTT
>TRBV11-2|TRBJ1-6|-|TRBD1
CASSQGAQVSYNSPLHF
TGTGCCAGCAGCCAGGGGGCTCAGGTATCCTATAATTCACCCCTCCACTTT
>TRBV7-2|TRBJ1-1|-|TRBD1
CASSLARTGTGGSTEAFF
TGTGCCAGCAGCTTAGCCCGGACCGGGACAGGAGGTTCCACTGAAGCTTTCTTT
>TRBV5-1|TRBJ1-2|few|-
CASSLDAGGAYGYTF
TGCGCCAGCAGCTTGGACGCGGGGGGCGCGTATGGCTACACCTTC
>TRBV7-9|TRBJ2-1|once|TRBD2
CASSLFGGGAYNEQFF
TGTGCCAGCAGCTTATTTGGCGGGGGGGCCTACAATGAGCAGTTCTTC
>TRBV7-9|TRBJ1-1|-|TRBD1
CASSSTTGTGAEAFF
TGTGCCAGCAGCTCAACTACCGGGACAGGGGCTGAAGCTTTCTTT
>TRBV10-2|TRBJ1-2|-|TRBD1
CASSKTGGGYGYTF
TGCGCCAGCAGTAAAACAGGGGGTGGCTATGGCTACACCTTC
>TRBV18|TRBJ1-1|-|TRBD1
CASSPGTENTEAFF
TGTGCCAGCTCTCCCGGGACAGAAAACACTGAAGCTTTCTTT
>TRBV19|TRBJ2-1|-|-
CASSIGTVNNEQFF
TGTGCCAGTAGTATAGGGACAGTTAACAATGAGCAGTTCTTC
>TRBV29-1|TRBJ2-5|-|TRBD2
CSVSGGLQETQYF
TGCAGCGTTAGCGGGGGTCTTCAAGAGACCCAGTACTTC
>TRBV4-2|TRBJ1-5|-|TRBD1
CASSQERQGDQPQHF
TGTGCCAGCAGCCAAGAACGACAGGGGGACCAGCCCCAGCATTTT
>TRBV6-8|TRBJ2-7|-|TRBD2
CASSYREGLPNLYEQYF
TGTGCCAGCAGTTACAGAGAGGGACTACCGAACCTCTACGAGCAGTACTTC
>TRBV7-9|TRBJ2-1|-|-
CASSSTQGLSYNEQFF
TGTGCCAGCAGCTCTACTCAGGGGTTGTCCTACAATGAGCAGTTCTTC
>TRBV11-3|TRBJ1-1|-|-
CASSQRSGDTEAFF
TGTGCCAGCAGCCAACGGTCAGGGGACACTGAAGCTTTCTTT
>TRBV30|TRBJ2-1|-|TRBD1
CAWSVQTKYRGNGEQFF
TGTGCCTGGAGTGTACAAACAAAGTACAGGGGAAATGGTGAGCAGTTCTTC
>TRBV9|TRBJ1-1|-|-
CASSVGEGWNTEAFF
TGTGCCAGCAGCGTGGGGGAGGGGTGGAACACTGAAGCTTTCTTT